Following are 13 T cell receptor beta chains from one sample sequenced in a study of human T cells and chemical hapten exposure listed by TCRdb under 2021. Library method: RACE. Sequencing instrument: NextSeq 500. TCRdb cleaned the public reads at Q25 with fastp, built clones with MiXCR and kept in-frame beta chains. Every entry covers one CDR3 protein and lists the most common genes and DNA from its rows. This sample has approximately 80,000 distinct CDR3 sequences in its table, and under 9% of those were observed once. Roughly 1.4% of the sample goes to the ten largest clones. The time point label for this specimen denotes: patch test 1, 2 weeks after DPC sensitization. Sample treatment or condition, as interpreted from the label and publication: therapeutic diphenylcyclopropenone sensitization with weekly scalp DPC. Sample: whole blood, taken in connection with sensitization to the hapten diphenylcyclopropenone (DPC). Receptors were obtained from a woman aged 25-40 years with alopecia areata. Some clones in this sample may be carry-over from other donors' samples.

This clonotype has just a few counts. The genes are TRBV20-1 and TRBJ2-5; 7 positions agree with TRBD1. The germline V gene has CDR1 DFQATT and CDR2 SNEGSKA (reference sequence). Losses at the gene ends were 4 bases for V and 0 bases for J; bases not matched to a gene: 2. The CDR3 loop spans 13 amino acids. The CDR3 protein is CSATGTDQETQYF. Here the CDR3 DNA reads TGCAGTGCTACGGGGACAGACCAAGAGACCCAGTACTTC.

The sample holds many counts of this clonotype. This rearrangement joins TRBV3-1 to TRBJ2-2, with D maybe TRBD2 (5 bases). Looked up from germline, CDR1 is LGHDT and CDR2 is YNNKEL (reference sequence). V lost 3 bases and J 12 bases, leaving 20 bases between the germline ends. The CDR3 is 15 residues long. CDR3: CASSQVPGNSYKLFF. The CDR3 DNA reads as TGTGCCAGCAGCCAGGTTCCCGGGAACAGTTATAAGCTGTTTTTT. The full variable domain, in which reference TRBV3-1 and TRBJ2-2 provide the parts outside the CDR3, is DTAVSQTPKYLVTQMGNDKSIKCEQNLGHDTMYWYKQDSKKFLKIMFSYNNKELIINETVPNRFSPKSPDKAHLNLHINSLELGDSAVYFCASSQVPGNSYKLFFGEGSRLTVL.

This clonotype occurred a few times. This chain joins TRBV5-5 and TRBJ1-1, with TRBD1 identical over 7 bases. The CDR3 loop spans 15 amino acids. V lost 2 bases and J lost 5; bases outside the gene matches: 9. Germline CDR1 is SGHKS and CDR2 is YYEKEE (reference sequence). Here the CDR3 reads CASSLGRDRATEAFF. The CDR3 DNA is TGTGCCAGCAGCTTAGGCCGAGACAGGGCTACTGAAGCTTTCTTT.

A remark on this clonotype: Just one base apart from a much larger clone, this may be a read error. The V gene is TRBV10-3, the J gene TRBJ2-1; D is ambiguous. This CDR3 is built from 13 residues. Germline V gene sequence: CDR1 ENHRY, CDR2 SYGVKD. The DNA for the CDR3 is TGTGCCATCAGAACAACGGTTTACAATGAGAAGTTCTTC. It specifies CAIRTTVYNEKFF.

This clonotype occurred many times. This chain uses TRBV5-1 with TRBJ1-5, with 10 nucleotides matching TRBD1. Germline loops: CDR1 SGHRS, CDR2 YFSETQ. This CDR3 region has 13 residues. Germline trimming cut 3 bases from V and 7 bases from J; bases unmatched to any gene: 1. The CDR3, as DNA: TGCGCCAGCAGCTGGGACAGGGGCCAGCCCCAGCATTTT. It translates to CASSWDRGQPQHF.

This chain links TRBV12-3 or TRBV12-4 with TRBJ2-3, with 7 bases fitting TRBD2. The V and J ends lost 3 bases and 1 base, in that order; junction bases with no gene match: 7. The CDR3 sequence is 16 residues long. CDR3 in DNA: TGTGCCAGCAGTTTCCCCCGGGGGGACTGCACAGATACGCAGTATTTT. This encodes CASSFPRGDCTDTQYF.

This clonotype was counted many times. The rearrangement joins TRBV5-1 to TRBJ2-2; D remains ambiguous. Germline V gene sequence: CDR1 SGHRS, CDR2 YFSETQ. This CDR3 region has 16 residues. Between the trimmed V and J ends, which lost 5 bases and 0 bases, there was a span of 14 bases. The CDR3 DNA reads TGCGCCAGCAGTCAGTCGGGCAAAACGAACACCGGGGAGCTGTTTTTT. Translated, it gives CASSQSGKTNTGELFF.

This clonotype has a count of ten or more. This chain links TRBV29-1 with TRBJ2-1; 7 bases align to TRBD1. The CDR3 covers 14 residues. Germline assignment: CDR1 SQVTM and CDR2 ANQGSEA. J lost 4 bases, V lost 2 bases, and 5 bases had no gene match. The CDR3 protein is CSVEIYRGYNEQFF. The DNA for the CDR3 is TGCAGCGTTGAAATTTACAGGGGTTACAATGAGCAGTTCTTC.

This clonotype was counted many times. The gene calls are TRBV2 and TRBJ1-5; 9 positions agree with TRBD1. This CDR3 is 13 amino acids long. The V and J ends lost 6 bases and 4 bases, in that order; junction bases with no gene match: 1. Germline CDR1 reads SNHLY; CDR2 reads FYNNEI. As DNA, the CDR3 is TGTGCCAGCAGGGACAGGGGTAATCAGCCCCAGCATTTT. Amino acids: CASRDRGNQPQHF. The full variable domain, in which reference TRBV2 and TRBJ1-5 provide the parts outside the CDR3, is EPEVTQTPSHQVTQMGQEVILRCVPISNHLYFYWYRQILGQKVEFLVSFYNNEISEKSEIFDDQFSVERPDGSNFTLKIRSTKLEDSAMYFCASRDRGNQPQHFGDGTRLSIL.

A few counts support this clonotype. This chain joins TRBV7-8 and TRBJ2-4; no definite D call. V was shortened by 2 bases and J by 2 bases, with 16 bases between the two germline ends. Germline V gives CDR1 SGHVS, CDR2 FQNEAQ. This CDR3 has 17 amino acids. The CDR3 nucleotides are TGTGCCAGCAGCTTAATCTCCTCCAGAGCCTCCAAAAACATTCAGTACTTC. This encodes CASSLISSRASKNIQYF.

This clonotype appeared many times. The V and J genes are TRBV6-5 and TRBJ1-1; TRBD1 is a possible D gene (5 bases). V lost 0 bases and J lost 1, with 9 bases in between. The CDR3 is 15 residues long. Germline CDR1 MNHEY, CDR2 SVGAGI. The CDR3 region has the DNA TGTGCCAGCAGTTACTCCCTTGACAGGAACACTGAAGCTTTCTTT. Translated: CASSYSLDRNTEAFF.

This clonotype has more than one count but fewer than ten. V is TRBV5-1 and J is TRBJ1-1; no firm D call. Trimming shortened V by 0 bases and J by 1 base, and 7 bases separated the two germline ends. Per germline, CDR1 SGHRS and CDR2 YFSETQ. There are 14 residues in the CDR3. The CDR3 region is CASSLGLKNTEAFF. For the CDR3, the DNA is TGCGCCAGCAGCTTGGGACTGAAGAACACTGAAGCTTTCTTT.

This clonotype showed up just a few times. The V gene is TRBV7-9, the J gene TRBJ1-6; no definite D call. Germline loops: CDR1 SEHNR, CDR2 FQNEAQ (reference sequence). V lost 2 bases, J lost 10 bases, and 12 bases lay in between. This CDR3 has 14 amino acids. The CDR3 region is CASSLQEGGSPLHF. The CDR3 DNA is TGTGCCAGCAGCTTACAGGAGGGAGGATCACCCCTCCACTTT.